This entry describes one TCR beta chain. The antigen is unknown. This CDR3 region has 16 residues. CDR1 MGHRA and CDR2 YSYEKL come from the germline V gene. Unmatched junction bases numbered 8, after V lost 2 bases and J lost 5 bases. Sequencing used immunoSEQ multiplex PCR; TCRdb keeps in-frame clones, though not all of them. Here the sample spans some 100,000 clones, 75% to 95% being singletons. The sample comes from a study of siplizumab effects on memory and regulatory T cells. Study observations and caveats: Roughly 80-97% of proliferating CD4+ or CD8+ clones defied assignment to a naive or memory phenotype. Naive T cells appeared more diverse than memory cells and seemed to be major alloresponse contributors. No functional test confirmed suppression by proliferating siplizumab-culture Tregs. Where siplizumab was present, mappable alloreactive CD4+ clones averaged roughly 66% Treg-derived, compared with about 25% in controls.

The material sequenced was CD4+ T cells sorted from blood. This clonotype was sampled from a human donor in good health. Some clones in this sample may be carry-over from other donors' samples. V gene TRBV4-1 combines with J gene TRBJ2-2, with 7 bases fitting TRBD2. In DNA form, the CDR3 reads TGCGCCAGCAGCCAAAGCGGGACTCGCAGGACCGGGGAGCTGTTTTTT. It is translated as CASSQSGTRRTGELFF.